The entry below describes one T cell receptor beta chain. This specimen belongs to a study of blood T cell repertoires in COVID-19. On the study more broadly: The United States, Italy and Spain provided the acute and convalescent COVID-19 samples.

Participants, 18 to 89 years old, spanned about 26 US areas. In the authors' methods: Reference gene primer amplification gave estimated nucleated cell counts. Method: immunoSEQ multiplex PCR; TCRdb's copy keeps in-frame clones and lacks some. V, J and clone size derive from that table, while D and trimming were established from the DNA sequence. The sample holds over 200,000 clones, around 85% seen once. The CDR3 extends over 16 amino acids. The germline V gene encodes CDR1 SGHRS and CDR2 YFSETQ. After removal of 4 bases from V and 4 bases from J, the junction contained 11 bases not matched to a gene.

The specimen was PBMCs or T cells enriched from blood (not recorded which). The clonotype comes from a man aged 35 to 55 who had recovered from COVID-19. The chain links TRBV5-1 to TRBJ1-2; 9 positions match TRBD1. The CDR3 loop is CASSASPGQGVYGYTF. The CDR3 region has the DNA TGCGCCAGCAGCGCCAGCCCGGGACAGGGAGTCTATGGCTACACCTTC.